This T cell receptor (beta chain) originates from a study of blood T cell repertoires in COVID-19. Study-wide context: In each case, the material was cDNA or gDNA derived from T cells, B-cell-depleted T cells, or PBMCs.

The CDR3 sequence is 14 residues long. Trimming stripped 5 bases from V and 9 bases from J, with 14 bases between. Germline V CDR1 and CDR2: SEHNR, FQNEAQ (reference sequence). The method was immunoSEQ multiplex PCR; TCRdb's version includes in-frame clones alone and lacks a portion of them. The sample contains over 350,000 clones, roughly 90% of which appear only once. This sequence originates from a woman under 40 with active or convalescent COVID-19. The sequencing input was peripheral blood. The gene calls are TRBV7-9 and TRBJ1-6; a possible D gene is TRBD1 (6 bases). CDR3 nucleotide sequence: TGTGCCAGCAGCCCAACAGGGTATGGTTCACCCCTCCACTTT. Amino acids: CASSPTGYGSPLHF.